This TCR beta chain appears in the sequencing data of a study of cytomegalovirus exposure and HLA in healthy donors. Looking at the study overall: Within an early data release were about 85 million unique TCRs drawn from HLA-typed donors. Study-level points and caveats: In vitro testing confirmed a few CMV-associated chains as specific for CMV antigens. Evidence from a later analysis indicated that most CMV-associated TCR beta chains looked HLA-restricted.

Though probably carrying unrecorded immune exposures, donors were nominally healthy at sampling. Germline values: CDR1 LGHNA, CDR2 YNFKEQ. This CDR3 spans 15 amino acids. V lost 0 bases to trimming and J lost 3 bases, with 11 bases between them. This PCR relied on a set of 60 Vbeta primers and 13 Jbeta primers. Using immunoSEQ multiplex PCR, the repertoire was profiled, and TCRdb retains in-frame clones only, with some absent. The data hold 100,000 or so clones, with approximately 80% observed a single time. This clone was seen only once. Its antigen is still unknown. The sequence derives from a male donor in good health and CMV-seronegative. Sequenced: PBMCs. This sequence joins TRBV4-2 and TRBJ1-2; no clear D. The CDR3 loop is CASSQEPETDYGYTF. The CDR3 DNA is TGTGCCAGCAGCCAAGAACCAGAAACCGACTATGGCTACACCTTC.